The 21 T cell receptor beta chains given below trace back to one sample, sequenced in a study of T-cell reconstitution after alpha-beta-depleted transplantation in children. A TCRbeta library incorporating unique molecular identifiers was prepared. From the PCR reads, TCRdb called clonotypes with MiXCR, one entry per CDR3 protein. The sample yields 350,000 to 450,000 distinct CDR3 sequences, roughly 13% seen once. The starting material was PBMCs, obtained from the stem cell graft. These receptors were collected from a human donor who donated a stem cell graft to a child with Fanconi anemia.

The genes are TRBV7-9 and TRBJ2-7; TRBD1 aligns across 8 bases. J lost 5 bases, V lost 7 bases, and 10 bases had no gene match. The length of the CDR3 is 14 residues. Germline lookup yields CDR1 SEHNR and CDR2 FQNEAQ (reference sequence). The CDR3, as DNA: TGTGCCAGCATCAATTGGGGACAGGAGGACGAGCAGTACTTC. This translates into CASINWGQEDEQYF.

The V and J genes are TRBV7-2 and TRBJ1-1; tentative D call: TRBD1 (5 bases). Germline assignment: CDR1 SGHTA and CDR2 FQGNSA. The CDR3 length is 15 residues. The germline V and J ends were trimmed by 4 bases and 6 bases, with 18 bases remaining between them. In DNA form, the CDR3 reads TGTGCCAGCAGCTCCCTAGCCGGGGCTGTCGCTGAAGCTTTCTTT. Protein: CASSSLAGAVAEAFF.

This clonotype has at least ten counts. CDR3 bases: TGTGCCAGCAGCCCAGAGGATGAGGATACGCAGTATTTT. Translated, it gives CASSPEDEDTQYF. The chain uses TRBV11-2 and TRBJ2-3; no clear D gene. CDR3 length equals 13 residues. The germline V and J ends were trimmed by 5 bases and 6 bases, with 12 bases remaining between them. The germline CDR1 and CDR2 sequences are SGHAT and FQNNGV.

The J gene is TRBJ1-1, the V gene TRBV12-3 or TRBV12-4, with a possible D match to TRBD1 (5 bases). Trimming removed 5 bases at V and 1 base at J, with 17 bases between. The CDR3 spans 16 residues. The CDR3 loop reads CASSPEGMGKNTEAFF. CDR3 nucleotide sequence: TGTGCCAGCAGTCCCGAGGGGATGGGGAAGAACACTGAAGCTTTCTTT.

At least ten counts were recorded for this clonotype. The CDR3: CASSPSGQAYEQYF. CDR3 DNA sequence: TGTGCCAGCTCCCCCTCTGGACAGGCCTACGAGCAGTACTTC. The V call is TRBV12-3 or TRBV12-4, the J call TRBJ2-7; 7 bases align to TRBD1. V lost 8 bases and J lost 2; bases outside the gene matches: 9. This CDR3 comprises 14 residues.

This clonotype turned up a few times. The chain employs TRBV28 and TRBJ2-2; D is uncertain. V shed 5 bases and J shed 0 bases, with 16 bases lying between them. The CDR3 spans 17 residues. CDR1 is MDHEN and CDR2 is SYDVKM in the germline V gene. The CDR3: CASSTRSVRTNTGELFF. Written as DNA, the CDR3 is TGTGCCAGCAGTACCCGGTCGGTGCGCACGAACACCGGGGAGCTGTTTTTT.

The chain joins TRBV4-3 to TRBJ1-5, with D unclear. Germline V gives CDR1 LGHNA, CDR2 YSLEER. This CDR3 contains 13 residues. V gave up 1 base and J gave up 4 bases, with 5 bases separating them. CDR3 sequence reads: CASSQARNQPQHF. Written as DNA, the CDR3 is TGCGCCAGCAGCCAAGCCAGGAATCAGCCCCAGCATTTT.

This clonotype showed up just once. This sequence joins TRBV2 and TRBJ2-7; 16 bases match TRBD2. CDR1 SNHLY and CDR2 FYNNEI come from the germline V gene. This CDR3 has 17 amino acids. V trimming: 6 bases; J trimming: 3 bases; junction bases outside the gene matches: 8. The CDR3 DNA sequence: TGTGCCAGCAGCCCGGGACTAGCGGGGGGGTCGAGCTACGAGCAGTACGTC. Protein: CASSPGLAGGSSYEQYV.

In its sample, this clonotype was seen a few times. DNA of the CDR3: TGTGCCATCAGTGAGTCGATTGAAGAGGGCCGGTTCTATGGCTACACCTTC. Protein: CAISESIEEGRFYGYTF. The chain recombines TRBV10-3 with TRBJ1-2; no clear D. This CDR3 has 17 amino acids. Germline V gene lookup returns CDR1 ENHRY and CDR2 SYGVKD. The V gene lost 0 bases and the J gene lost 4 bases, with 18 bases spanning the gap.

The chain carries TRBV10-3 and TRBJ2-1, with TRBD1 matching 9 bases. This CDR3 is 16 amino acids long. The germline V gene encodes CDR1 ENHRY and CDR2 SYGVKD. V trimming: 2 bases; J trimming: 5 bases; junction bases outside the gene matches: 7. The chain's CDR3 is CAISEDDRGGNNEQFF. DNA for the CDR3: TGTGCCATCAGTGAGGACGACAGGGGGGGGAACAATGAGCAGTTCTTC.

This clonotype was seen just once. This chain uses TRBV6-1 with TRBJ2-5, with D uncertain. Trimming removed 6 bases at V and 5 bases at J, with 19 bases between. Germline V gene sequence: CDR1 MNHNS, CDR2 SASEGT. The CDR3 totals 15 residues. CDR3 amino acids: CASRGTAGSSETQYF. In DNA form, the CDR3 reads TGTGCCAGCAGGGGTACGGCAGGTTCTTCGGAGACCCAGTACTTC.

Written as DNA, the CDR3 is TGTGCCACCAGTGATGTCACGGCGGGGAAGCGGGATACGCAGTATTTT. Its protein is CATSDVTAGKRDTQYF. The V and J genes are TRBV24-1 and TRBJ2-3, with D perhaps matching TRBD2 (6 bases). CDR1 is KGHDR and CDR2 is SFDVKD in the germline V gene. The V and J ends lost 3 bases and 6 bases respectively, with 18 bases between them. This CDR3 is 16 amino acids long.

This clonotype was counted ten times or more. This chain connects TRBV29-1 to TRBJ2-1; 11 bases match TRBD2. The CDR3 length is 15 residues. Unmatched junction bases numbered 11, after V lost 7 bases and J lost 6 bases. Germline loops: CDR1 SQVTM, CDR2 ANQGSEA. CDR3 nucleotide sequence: TGCAGCGCCCATCGCGGGACTAGCGGCCCCAATGAGCAGTTCTTC. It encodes CSAHRGTSGPNEQFF.

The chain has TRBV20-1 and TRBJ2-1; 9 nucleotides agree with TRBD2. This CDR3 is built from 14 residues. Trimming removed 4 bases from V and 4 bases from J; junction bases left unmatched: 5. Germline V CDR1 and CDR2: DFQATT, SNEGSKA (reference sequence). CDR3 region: CSATGLAPYNEQFF. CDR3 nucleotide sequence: TGCAGTGCTACCGGACTAGCGCCTTACAATGAGCAGTTCTTC.

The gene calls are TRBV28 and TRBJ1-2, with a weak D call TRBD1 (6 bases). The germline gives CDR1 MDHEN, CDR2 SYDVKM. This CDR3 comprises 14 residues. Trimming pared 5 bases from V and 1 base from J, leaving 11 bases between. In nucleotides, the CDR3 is TGTGCCAGCAGTCTCAGGGGATATAACTATGGCTACACCTTC. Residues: CASSLRGYNYGYTF.

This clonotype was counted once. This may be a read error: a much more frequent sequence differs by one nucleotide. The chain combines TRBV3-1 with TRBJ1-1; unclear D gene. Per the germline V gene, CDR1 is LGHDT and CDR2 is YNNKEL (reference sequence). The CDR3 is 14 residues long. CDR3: CASGQVEGITEAFF. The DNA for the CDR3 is TGTGCCAGCGGCCAAGTCGAGGGTATCACTGAAGCTTTCTTT.

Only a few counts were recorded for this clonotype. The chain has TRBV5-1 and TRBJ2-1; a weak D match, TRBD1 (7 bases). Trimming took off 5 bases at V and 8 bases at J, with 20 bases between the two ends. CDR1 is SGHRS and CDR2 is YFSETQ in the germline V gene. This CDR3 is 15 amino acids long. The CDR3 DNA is TGCGCCAGCAGTACCCAGGGGGGCTTAGGCTATGAGCAGTTCTTC. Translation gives CASSTQGGLGYEQFF.

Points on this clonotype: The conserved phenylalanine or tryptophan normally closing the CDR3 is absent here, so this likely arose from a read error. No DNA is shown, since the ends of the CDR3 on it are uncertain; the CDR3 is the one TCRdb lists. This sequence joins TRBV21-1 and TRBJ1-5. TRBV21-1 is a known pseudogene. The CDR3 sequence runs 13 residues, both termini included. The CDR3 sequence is CASSPLSNQPQHY.

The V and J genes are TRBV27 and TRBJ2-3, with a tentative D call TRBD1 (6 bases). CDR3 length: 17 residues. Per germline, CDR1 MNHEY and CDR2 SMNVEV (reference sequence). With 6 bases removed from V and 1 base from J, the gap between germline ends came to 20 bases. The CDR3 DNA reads TGTGCCAGCAGCTACAGACAGGCAGTTTCACGCACAGATACGCAGTATTTT. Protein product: CASSYRQAVSRTDTQYF.

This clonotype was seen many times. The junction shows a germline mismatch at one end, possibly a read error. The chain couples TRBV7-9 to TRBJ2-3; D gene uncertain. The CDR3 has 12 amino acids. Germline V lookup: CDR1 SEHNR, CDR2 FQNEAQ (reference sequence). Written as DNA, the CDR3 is TGCGCCAGCAGCCAAAGCACAGATACGCAGTATTTT. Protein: CASSQSTDTQYF. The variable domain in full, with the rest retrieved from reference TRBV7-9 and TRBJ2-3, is DTGVSQNPRHKITKRGQNVTFRCDPISEHNRLYWYRQTLGQGPEFLTYFQNEAQLEKSRLLSDRFSAERPKGSFSTLEIQRTEQGDSAMYLCASSQSTDTQYFGPGTRLTVL.

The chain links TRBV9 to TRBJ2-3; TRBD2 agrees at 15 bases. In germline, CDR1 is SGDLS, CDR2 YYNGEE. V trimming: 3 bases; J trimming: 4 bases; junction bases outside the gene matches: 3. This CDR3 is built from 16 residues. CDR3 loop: CASSAGLAGGADTQYF. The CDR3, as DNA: TGTGCCAGCAGCGCCGGACTAGCGGGGGGGGCAGATACGCAGTATTTT.